Given below is one TCR beta chain in context. The germline gives CDR1 SNHLY, CDR2 FYNNEI. The CDR3 spans 14 residues. This entry comes from a study of T cells expressing NK-cell markers. Using the 5' RACE reads, TCRdb records one entry per CDR3 protein without DNA. The sample holds about 460,000 distinct CDR3 sequences. This clonotype originated in a woman aged 45 to 65 in good health. The genes are TRBV2 and TRBJ2-7; the D gene TCRdb calls, TRBD2, cannot be checked with no DNA. Sequencing used blood T cells: a sorted CD56 or NKG2C T cell subset, CD4+ or CD8+ T cells, or bulk PBMC T cells (not recorded which). This CDR3 is CASWGLAGEYEQYF.